These T cell receptor beta chains were read from a single sample in a study of blood T cell repertoires in COVID-19. Clones were sequenced by immunoSEQ multiplex PCR, and TCRdb holds only the in-frame ones, with some missing. The table shows 100,000 or so clones, with over 80% occurring only once. Sequencing was performed on peripheral blood. These TCRs come from a man aged 45-65 years with acute or convalescent COVID-19. The CDR3 runs from the conserved cysteine through the conserved F or W. The order of the fields is clone size, V gene, J gene, D gene, CDR3 DNA, CDR3 protein. A D gene is named only where the DNA matches it firmly. Clone size is not always given. Where it is, it says once, few, many or a class for expanded clones.

>.|TRBV19|TRBJ1-5|TRBD1
TGTGCCAGTAGTATAGCGCACCTCCTACAGGGGGGCAATCAGCCCCAGCATTTT
CASSIAHLLQGGNQPQHF
>.|TRBV5-1|TRBJ1-1|.
TGCGCCAGCAGCTTGAGCCCCGGGGGCACTGAAGCTTTCTTT
CASSLSPGGTEAFF
>.|TRBV30|TRBJ2-2|.
TGTGCCTGGAGTGTAATTGGGCCCGGGGAGCTGTTTTTT
CAWSVIGPGELFF
>few|TRBV19|TRBJ2-1|.
TGTGCCAGTAGGGACCAGCCAAGAGCGGACAATGAGCAGTTCTTC
CASRDQPRADNEQFF
>few|TRBV5-1|TRBJ1-6|TRBD1
TGCGCCAGCAGCCCCAACTCCGGGACAGGACGTTCACCCCTCCACTTT
CASSPNSGTGRSPLHF
>.|TRBV9|TRBJ2-3|TRBD1
TGTGCCAGCAGCGTGGGACAGGGGGCTACAGATACGCAGTATTTT
CASSVGQGATDTQYF
>.|TRBV19|TRBJ1-5|.
TGTGCCAGTAGTATTGGTCGCGAAGGCAATCAGCCCCAGCATTTT
CASSIGREGNQPQHF
>.|TRBV7-2|TRBJ2-7|TRBD2
TGTGCCAGCAGCTTAGTACCGGGAGGAGAGCAGTACTTC
CASSLVPGGEQYF
>.|TRBV7-3|TRBJ2-1|TRBD1
TGTGCCAGCAGCTCTCGGACAGGCTCCTACAATGAGCAATTCTTC
CASSSRTGSYNEQFF
>.|TRBV12-5|TRBJ1-2|.
TGTGCTAGTGGTTTGGGAACACAGGGATTCTATGGCTACACCTTC
CASGLGTQGFYGYTF
>.|TRBV10-3|TRBJ2-7|.
TGTGCCATCAGCACAGCGACTAGTCCCGGCGAGCAGTACTTC
CAISTATSPGEQYF
>.|TRBV28|TRBJ2-2|TRBD1
TGTGCCAGCGTCCGGGACAGGGGCACCGGGGAGCTGTTTTTT
CASVRDRGTGELFF
>.|TRBV27|TRBJ1-5|.
TGTGCCAGCAGTACAGGGTTTATCGGTCAGCCCCAGCATTTT
CASSTGFIGQPQHF
>.|TRBV3-1/TRBV3-2|TRBJ1-3|.
TGTGCCAGCAGCCAACCCAGAAGCTCTGGAAACACCATATATTTT
CASSQPRSSGNTIYF
>.|TRBV11-2|TRBJ2-3|TRBD2
TGTGCCAGCAGCTCGACTAGCGGGGGGGGAACAGATACGCAGTATTTT
CASSSTSGGGTDTQYF
>.|TRBV7-9|TRBJ1-3|.
TGTGCCAGCAGCTTAGCGAATTCAGCTGGAAACACCATATATTTT
CASSLANSAGNTIYF
>.|TRBV3-1/TRBV3-2|TRBJ1-2|TRBD1
TGTGCCAGCAGCCCCGGGACAGACTATGGCTACACCTTC
CASSPGTDYGYTF
>.|TRBV6-5|TRBJ2-2|.
TGTGCCAGCAGGGGGCAGGACACCGGGGAGCTGTTTTTT
CASRGQDTGELFF
>.|TRBV6-5|TRBJ2-1|TRBD2
TGTGCCAGCAGGGGAGCGGGGGAGTACAATGAGCAGTTCTTC
CASRGAGEYNEQFF
>.|TRBV6-5|TRBJ1-1|.
TGTGCCAGCATGACCTTATGGGGCTCTGAAGCTTTCTTT
CASMTLWGSEAFF
>.|TRBV11-3|TRBJ1-2|.
TGTGCCAGCGCCTCGGGAGAAGCTGGCTATGGCTACACCTTC
CASASGEAGYGYTF
>.|TRBV5-4|TRBJ2-2|TRBD2
TGTGCCAGCAGCTTGAGGCTAGCGGGGGACGACACCGGGGAGCTGTTTTTT
CASSLRLAGDDTGELFF
>once|TRBV16|TRBJ2-1|.
TGTGCCAGCAGCCAATGGGGGGATGAGCAGTTCTTC
CASSQWGDEQFF
>.|TRBV5-1|TRBJ1-2|TRBD1
TGCGCCAGCAGCTTACCCGGGACAGGGTTGGTTGGCTACACCTTC
CASSLPGTGLVGYTF
>.|TRBV28|TRBJ1-1|TRBD1
TGTGCCAGCACTGAATTACAGGGGGCATTGAACACTGAAGCTTTCTTT
CASTELQGALNTEAFF
>.|TRBV6-5|TRBJ2-5|.
TGTGCCAGCACTAAACAGGGGGGGTCACAAGAGACCCAGTACTTC
CASTKQGGSQETQYF
>once|TRBV11-3|TRBJ2-3|.
TGTGCCAGCAGCTCCCGGGTGGGCACAGATACGCAGTATTTT
CASSSRVGTDTQYF
>.|TRBV24-1|TRBJ1-5|.
TGTGCCACCAGTGAGAGGGCCGCCGGGCCCCAGCATTTT
CATSERAAGPQHF
>.|TRBV28|TRBJ1-5|.
TGTGCCCTCGGGGGGCTCAATCAGCCCCAGCATTTT
CALGGLNQPQHF
>.|TRBV27|TRBJ2-3|TRBD2
TGTGCCAGCAGTTTCTTAGCGGGGGGGCTTACAGATACGCAGTATTTT
CASSFLAGGLTDTQYF
>.|TRBV29-1|TRBJ2-7|.
TGCAGTACGGACGAAGCGACTACGGGCGAGCAGTACTTC
CSTDEATTGEQYF
>.|TRBV24-1|TRBJ2-7|TRBD1
TGTGCCACCAGTGATTGGACAGGGGAGACCTACGAGCAGTACTTC
CATSDWTGETYEQYF
>.|TRBV3-1/TRBV3-2|TRBJ2-1|TRBD1
TGTGCCAGCAGCCTCGGAGTTGAGGGGGCAAATGAGCAGTTCTTC
CASSLGVEGANEQFF
>.|TRBV5-1|TRBJ2-3|TRBD2
TGCGCCAGCAGCTGGAATTTAGCGGGCAGCACAGATACGCAGTATTTT
CASSWNLAGSTDTQYF
>.|TRBV19|TRBJ2-4|.
TGTGCCAGTAGGCCCGGAGGTCCAACTGGGATTCAGTACTTC
CASRPGGPTGIQYF
>.|TRBV11-2|TRBJ1-2|.
TGTGCCAGCAGCCGGACAACTAACTATGGCTACACCTTC
CASSRTTNYGYTF
>.|TRBV28|TRBJ1-4|TRBD1
TGTGCCAGCAGTTTCAGGGGGCGGGGTAATGAAAAACTGTTTTTT
CASSFRGRGNEKLFF
>few|TRBV7-8|TRBJ1-5|TRBD1
TGTGCCAGCAAAAGAGGGGGCAGTCATCAGCCCCAGCATTTT
CASKRGGSHQPQHF
>once|TRBV12-3/TRBV12-4|TRBJ2-7|.
TGTGCCAGCAGTTTCGAGTACGAGCAGTACTTC
CASSFEYEQYF
>.|TRBV15|TRBJ2-1|TRBD2
TGTGCCACCAGCAGAGATCGCGGTAGCGGGGGGGCTTTGGATGAGCAGTTCTTC
CATSRDRGSGGALDEQFF
>.|TRBV6-5|TRBJ1-6|.
TGTGCCAGCAGTTACTCCTCGGGGATGGGCTCACCCCTCCACTTT
CASSYSSGMGSPLHF
>.|TRBV30|TRBJ1-2|.
TGTGCCTGGCGCTTTACAGGAGCTAACTATGGCTACACCTTC
CAWRFTGANYGYTF
>.|TRBV12-3/TRBV12-4|TRBJ1-1|.
TGTGCCAGCGCCATATCGGGTTATACTGAAGCTTTCTTT
CASAISGYTEAFF
>once|TRBV11-3|TRBJ2-7|.
TGTGCCAGCGCTTACAGCTCCTACGAGCAGTACTTC
CASAYSSYEQYF
>.|TRBV19|TRBJ1-1|.
TGTGCCAGTAGTATCGGTTTAAGCGAAGCTTTCTTT
CASSIGLSEAFF
>.|TRBV24-1|TRBJ1-5|TRBD1
TGTGCCACCAGTGATAGCACAGGGGGCTTCAATCAGCCCCAGCATTTT
CATSDSTGGFNQPQHF
>.|TRBV28|TRBJ1-4|TRBD1
TGTGCCAGCAGTGCAGGGACAGGGCTAAATGAAAAACTGTTTTTT
CASSAGTGLNEKLFF
>.|TRBV5-1|TRBJ2-2|.
TGCGCCAGCAGCTTTTCCGGTTGGGCAGACACCGGGGAGCTGTTTTTT
CASSFSGWADTGELFF
>.|TRBV14|TRBJ2-2|TRBD1
TGTGCCAGCAGCCCTTTGACAGGGGGCGTTTCCGGGGAGCTGTTTTTT
CASSPLTGGVSGELFF
>.|TRBV19|TRBJ1-5|TRBD1
TGTGCCAGTAGTAAAGGACAGGGCAATCAGCCCCAGCATTTT
CASSKGQGNQPQHF
>.|TRBV7-2|TRBJ2-3|TRBD2
TGTGCCAGCACCCAAAGTAGCGGGGGGGCTGGAGATACGCAGTATTTT
CASTQSSGGAGDTQYF